The clone carrying this T cell receptor (beta chain) showed up just a few times. Its target is unknown. This sample is part of a study of identical twins. Findings of the study overall: Modelling underestimated the level of out-of-frame TCR alpha sharing observed in monozygotic twins. Without tracking the same donors, conclusions rested on cross-sectional statistical analysis.

All of the donors were Caucasians in good health. In germline, CDR1 is SGHAT, CDR2 FQNNGV. Trimming removed 5 bases at V and 4 bases at J, with 9 bases between. The CDR3 has 14 amino acids. Template switching introduced a universal primer site, and the cDNA bore unique molecular identifiers. TCRdb used MiXCR to reprocess the 5' RACE reads, holding one entry per CDR3 protein. This table holds hundreds of thousands of distinct CDR3 sequences, 8.5% to 9% found once. The same data also contributed to another study, on yellow fever vaccine responses in identical twins.

This chain uses TRBV11-2 with TRBJ1-6; D perhaps matches TRBD1 (6 bases). Sequences were obtained from PBMCs. This clonotype was obtained from a woman younger than 30 in good health. CDR3 coding DNA: TGTGCCAGCAGCCAACAGGGTTATAATTCACCCCTCCACTTT. Its translation is CASSQQGYNSPLHF.